This is a list of T cell receptor beta chains from one sample in a study of blood T cells in healthy people across ages. TCRdb recomputed calls from the 5' RACE reads with MiXCR, one row per CDR3 protein. The data hold some 750,000 distinct CDR3 sequences, with about 20% observed a single time. The sequenced sample was blood. The source is a man between 65 and 85 years old in good health. The CDR3 runs from the conserved cysteine through the conserved F or W. The D gene is left open where the match is weak. Rows give clone size only sometimes, using once, few, many, or a class for an expanded clone.

J gene: TRBJ2-5; V gene: TRBV3-1; clone size: -; D gene: -; CDR3 DNA: TGTGCCAGCAGCCCTCTGGGGAAACAAGAGACCCAGTACTTC; CDR3 protein: CASSPLGKQETQYF
J gene: TRBJ1-2; V gene: TRBV7-2; clone size: -; D gene: -; CDR3 DNA: TGTGCCAGCAGCTTATCGGCCGGGGCTGGCTACACCTTC; CDR3 protein: CASSLSAGAGYTF
J gene: TRBJ2-2; V gene: TRBV12-3/TRBV12-4; clone size: -; D gene: -; CDR3 DNA: TGTGCCAGCAGCCAACGAGGGGCGAACACCGGGGAGCTGTTTTTT; CDR3 protein: CASSQRGANTGELFF
J gene: TRBJ1-5; V gene: TRBV7-3; clone size: few; D gene: -; CDR3 DNA: TGTGCCAGCATCGTGTGGGGGGTTCAGAGCAATCAGCCCCAGCATTTT; CDR3 protein: CASIVWGVQSNQPQHF
J gene: TRBJ1-6; V gene: TRBV3-1; clone size: few; D gene: -; CDR3 DNA: TGTGCCAGCAGCCGCGGCGGGTCCTATTCACCCCTCCACTTT; CDR3 protein: CASSRGGSYSPLHF
J gene: TRBJ1-2; V gene: TRBV20-1; clone size: -; D gene: TRBD1; CDR3 DNA: TGCAGTGCTAGAGATTTCAGACAGGGATCTAACTATGGCTACACCTTC; CDR3 protein: CSARDFRQGSNYGYTF
J gene: TRBJ2-7; V gene: TRBV29-1; clone size: -; D gene: -; CDR3 DNA: TGCAGCGTTGAAGTAGGGAACTACGAGCAGTACTTC; CDR3 protein: CSVEVGNYEQYF
J gene: TRBJ2-4; V gene: TRBV11-2; clone size: -; D gene: -; CDR3 DNA: TGTGCCAGCAGCTTGCGTTACGGGGCCAAAAACATTCAGTACTTC; CDR3 protein: CASSLRYGAKNIQYF
J gene: TRBJ2-3; V gene: TRBV29-1; clone size: -; D gene: TRBD2; CDR3 DNA: TGCAGCGTTAAGCGGGGGGGCAACACAGATACGCAGTATTTT; CDR3 protein: CSVKRGGNTDTQYF
J gene: TRBJ1-2; V gene: TRBV20-1; clone size: few; D gene: TRBD1; CDR3 DNA: TGCAGTGCTCCGGGACAGGGGGCTCAAGTCGGCTACACCTTC; CDR3 protein: CSAPGQGAQVGYTF
J gene: TRBJ2-2; V gene: TRBV10-3; clone size: few; D gene: -; CDR3 DNA: TGTGCCATCAGAGAGGGATCGGGCGGGGAGCTGTTTTTT; CDR3 protein: CAIREGSGGELFF
J gene: TRBJ1-5; V gene: TRBV28; clone size: few; D gene: TRBD1; CDR3 DNA: TGTGCCAGCAAAGTGGGAGGGGGCGTGGGCAATCAGCCCCAGCATTTT; CDR3 protein: CASKVGGGVGNQPQHF
J gene: TRBJ1-4; V gene: TRBV25-1; clone size: -; D gene: -; CDR3 DNA: TGTGCCAGCAGTGCGGCCGGGACACGAAATGAAAAACTGTTTTTT; CDR3 protein: CASSAAGTRNEKLFF
J gene: TRBJ1-4; V gene: TRBV11-2; clone size: -; D gene: -; CDR3 DNA: TGTGCCAGCAGCTTTCTCCGGACACTAACTAATGGAAAACTGTTTTTT; CDR3 protein: CASSFLRTLTNGKLFF
J gene: TRBJ1-4; V gene: TRBV20-1; clone size: -; D gene: -; CDR3 DNA: TGCAGTGCTGGAACAGGGAGGGGAACTAATGAAAAACTGTTTTTT; CDR3 protein: CSAGTGRGTNEKLFF
J gene: TRBJ2-5; V gene: TRBV5-5; clone size: -; D gene: TRBD2; CDR3 DNA: TGTGCCAGCAGCTTCGCCACTAGCGGGGGAGTGGGGACCCAGTACTTC; CDR3 protein: CASSFATSGGVGTQYF
J gene: TRBJ2-5; V gene: TRBV20-1; clone size: -; D gene: -; CDR3 DNA: TGCAGTGCTAGAGACAGGGTCGTGACAGAGACCCAGTACTTC; CDR3 protein: CSARDRVVTETQYF
J gene: TRBJ1-4; V gene: TRBV7-2; clone size: -; D gene: TRBD1; CDR3 DNA: TGTGCCAGCAGCCTATCCAGGGGGAATAATGGAAAACTGTTTTTT; CDR3 protein: CASSLSRGNNGKLFF
J gene: TRBJ2-1; V gene: TRBV4-1; clone size: few; D gene: -; CDR3 DNA: TGCGCCAGCAGGGTGGGGGAAGGAGGCAATGAGCAGTTCTTC; CDR3 protein: CASRVGEGGNEQFF
J gene: TRBJ2-1; V gene: TRBV11-3; clone size: few; D gene: TRBD2; CDR3 DNA: TGTGCCTATTCAGAAGGGGAGGGCCGGTGGAATGAGCAGTTCTTC; CDR3 protein: CAYSEGEGRWNEQFF
J gene: TRBJ1-5; V gene: TRBV10-3; clone size: few; D gene: -; CDR3 DNA: TGTGCCATCAGTGAGTCTCCAGGGAAGACCAATCAGCCCCAGCATTTT; CDR3 protein: CAISESPGKTNQPQHF
J gene: TRBJ1-1; V gene: TRBV4-1; clone size: many; D gene: TRBD1; CDR3 DNA: TGCGCCAGCAGCCAACCGGACAGGGTCCCTGAAGCTTTCTTT; CDR3 protein: CASSQPDRVPEAFF
J gene: TRBJ2-6; V gene: TRBV20-1; clone size: -; D gene: -; CDR3 DNA: TGCAGTGCTAGAGATCGGGGCAGGGGTATAACTGGGGCCAACGTCCTGACTTTC; CDR3 protein: CSARDRGRGITGANVLTF
J gene: TRBJ1-4; V gene: TRBV10-3; clone size: many; D gene: -; CDR3 DNA: TGTGCCATCAAAGCGGGGGCAGGTGAAAAACTGTTTTTT; CDR3 protein: CAIKAGAGEKLFF
J gene: TRBJ1-1; V gene: TRBV12-3/TRBV12-4; clone size: -; D gene: -; CDR3 DNA: TGTGCCAGCAGTTTAGTCATGGGGGACACTGAAGCTTTCTTT; CDR3 protein: CASSLVMGDTEAFF
J gene: TRBJ1-2; V gene: TRBV12-3/TRBV12-4; clone size: few; D gene: -; CDR3 DNA: TGTGCCAGCAGTCCGGACTGGGGTGGTGGCTACACCTTC; CDR3 protein: CASSPDWGGGYTF
J gene: TRBJ2-4; V gene: TRBV12-3/TRBV12-4; clone size: few; D gene: TRBD2; CDR3 DNA: TGTGCCAGCAGTCCCACTAGCGGGAGAGGAGGTGAAAACATTCAGTACTTC; CDR3 protein: CASSPTSGRGGENIQYF
J gene: TRBJ2-1; V gene: TRBV10-3; clone size: few; D gene: TRBD1; CDR3 DNA: TGTGCCATCAGCCCGGGACAGGGGTTCTTAGGGCAGTTCTTC; CDR3 protein: CAISPGQGFLGQFF
J gene: TRBJ2-7; V gene: TRBV7-2; clone size: -; D gene: -; CDR3 DNA: TGTGCCAGCAGCCTCCGGGAACTGTTTTCCTACGAGCAGTACTTC; CDR3 protein: CASSLRELFSYEQYF
J gene: TRBJ2-7; V gene: TRBV5-1; clone size: few; D gene: -; CDR3 DNA: TGTGCCAGCAGCCTTACCGGGAGCTCCTACGAGCAGTACTTC; CDR3 protein: CASSLTGSSYEQYF
J gene: TRBJ2-1; V gene: TRBV20-1; clone size: -; D gene: TRBD2; CDR3 DNA: TGCAGTGCTAGTGGCTCGGGGCTAAGCGGGAGCTCCTACAATGAGCAGTTCTTC; CDR3 protein: CSASGSGLSGSSYNEQFF
J gene: TRBJ1-4; V gene: TRBV12-3/TRBV12-4; clone size: few; D gene: -; CDR3 DNA: TGTGCCAGCAGCCTCGAGCGAGGCCCGAAACTGTTTTTT; CDR3 protein: CASSLERGPKLFF
J gene: TRBJ2-1; V gene: TRBV20-1; clone size: -; D gene: -; CDR3 DNA: TGCAGTGCTAGAGATTCGGCTAGCGCCAAGGGTGAGCAGTTCTTC; CDR3 protein: CSARDSASAKGEQFF
J gene: TRBJ2-3; V gene: TRBV10-3; clone size: -; D gene: TRBD2; CDR3 DNA: TGTGCCATCAGTGAGGAGGGCGGGAGGAGGAATACGCAGTATTTT; CDR3 protein: CAISEEGGRRNTQYF
J gene: TRBJ2-7; V gene: TRBV28; clone size: -; D gene: -; CDR3 DNA: TGTGCCAGCAGTTTCCACCCACGCGAGCAGTACTTC; CDR3 protein: CASSFHPREQYF
J gene: TRBJ2-7; V gene: TRBV5-1; clone size: -; D gene: TRBD2; CDR3 DNA: TGCGCCAGCAGCTTGGGGACTAGCGGGGGTTCCTACGAGCAGTACTTC; CDR3 protein: CASSLGTSGGSYEQYF
J gene: TRBJ2-5; V gene: TRBV6-2/TRBV6-3; clone size: -; D gene: -; CDR3 DNA: TGTGCCAGCGGCCGGCCCCTACTAAGCAGGACCCAGTACTTC; CDR3 protein: CASGRPLLSRTQYF
J gene: TRBJ1-2; V gene: TRBV29-1; clone size: -; D gene: -; CDR3 DNA: TGCAGCGTTGACTCAGGAGGAGGCTATGGCTACACCTTC; CDR3 protein: CSVDSGGGYGYTF
J gene: TRBJ1-1; V gene: TRBV3-1; clone size: -; D gene: -; CDR3 DNA: TGTGCCAGCAGCCAGGGCCAGGTTTTGAACACTGAAGCTTTCTTT; CDR3 protein: CASSQGQVLNTEAFF
J gene: TRBJ2-6; V gene: TRBV9; clone size: few; D gene: -; CDR3 DNA: TGTGCCAGCAGCGGGCTCCTGTTTAGGACAAAGAAGATAAAGAGGGCCAATGGGGCCAACGTCCTGACTTTC; CDR3 protein: CASSGLLFRTKKIKRANGANVLTF
J gene: TRBJ1-4; V gene: TRBV28; clone size: few; D gene: TRBD1; CDR3 DNA: TGTGCCAGCTACCCAGGGGGACCTAATGAAAAACTGTTTTTT; CDR3 protein: CASYPGGPNEKLFF
J gene: TRBJ2-3; V gene: TRBV7-9; clone size: -; D gene: -; CDR3 DNA: TGTGCCAGCAGCTTAGCGATCGGTAATACGCAGTGTTTT; CDR3 protein: CASSLAIGNTQCF
J gene: TRBJ2-3; V gene: TRBV10-3; clone size: few; D gene: TRBD2; CDR3 DNA: TGTGCCATCAGGGTGTTACTAGCGGGAGTTCAAGATACGCAGTATTTT; CDR3 protein: CAIRVLLAGVQDTQYF
J gene: TRBJ1-5; V gene: TRBV12-3/TRBV12-4; clone size: many; D gene: -; CDR3 DNA: TGTGCCAGCAGTGCTGACAGACTTGGGTCCCAGCATTTT; CDR3 protein: CASSADRLGSQHF
J gene: TRBJ1-1; V gene: TRBV5-1; clone size: few; D gene: -; CDR3 DNA: TGCGCCAGCAGCTTGTCGAGGGCTGGGGACACTGAAGCTTTCTTT; CDR3 protein: CASSLSRAGDTEAFF
J gene: TRBJ2-5; V gene: TRBV12-3/TRBV12-4; clone size: many; D gene: -; CDR3 DNA: TGTGCCAGCAGGGTGGAAGAGACCCAGTACTTC; CDR3 protein: CASRVEETQYF